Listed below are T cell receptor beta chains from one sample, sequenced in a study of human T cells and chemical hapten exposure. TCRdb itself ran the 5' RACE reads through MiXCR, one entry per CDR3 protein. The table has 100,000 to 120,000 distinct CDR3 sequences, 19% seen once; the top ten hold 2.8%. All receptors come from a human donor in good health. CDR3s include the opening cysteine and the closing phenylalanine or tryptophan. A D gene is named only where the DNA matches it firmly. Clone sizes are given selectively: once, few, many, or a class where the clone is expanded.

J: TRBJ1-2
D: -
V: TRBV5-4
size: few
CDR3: CASSLASVTVYGYTF
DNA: TGTGCCAGCAGCTTGGCCTCTGTGACGGTCTATGGCTACACCTTC

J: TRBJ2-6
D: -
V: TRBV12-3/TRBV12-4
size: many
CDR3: CASTISGANVLTF
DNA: TGTGCCAGCACAATTTCTGGGGCCAACGTCCTGACTTTC

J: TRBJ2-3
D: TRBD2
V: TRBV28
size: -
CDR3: CASSTPGWGRATDTQYF
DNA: TGTGCCAGCAGTACCCCTGGGTGGGGGAGGGCCACAGATACGCAGTATTTT

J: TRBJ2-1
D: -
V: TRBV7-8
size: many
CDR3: CASSLGTAYNEQFF
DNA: TGTGCCAGCAGCTTAGGGACGGCCTACAATGAGCAGTTCTTC

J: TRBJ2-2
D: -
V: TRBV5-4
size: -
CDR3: CASSLGYGAGELFF
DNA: TGTGCCAGCAGCTTGGGTTATGGGGCCGGGGAGCTGTTTTTT

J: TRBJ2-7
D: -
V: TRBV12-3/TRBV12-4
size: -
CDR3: CASARGAGYGPEQYF
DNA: TGTGCCAGCGCCCGCGGGGCGGGGTACGGGCCCGAGCAGTACTTC

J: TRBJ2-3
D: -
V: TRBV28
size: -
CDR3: CASRGGRFGDTQYF
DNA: TGTGCCAGCAGGGGGGGGCGATTCGGAGATACGCAGTATTTT

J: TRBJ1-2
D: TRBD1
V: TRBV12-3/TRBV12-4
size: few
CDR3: CATHYPGTVLGDGYTF
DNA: TGTGCCACCCATTATCCCGGGACAGTTTTAGGGGATGGCTACACCTTC

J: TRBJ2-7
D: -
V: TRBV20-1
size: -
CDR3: CSAWPDGRNEQYF
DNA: TGCAGTGCTTGGCCGGACGGCCGGAACGAGCAGTACTTC

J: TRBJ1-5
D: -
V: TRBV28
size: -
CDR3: CASTPRGSNQPQHF
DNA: TGTGCCAGCACCCCTCGGGGGAGCAATCAGCCCCAGCATTTT

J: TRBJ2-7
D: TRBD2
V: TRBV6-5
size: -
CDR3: CASRIFSGAPGEQYF
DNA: TGTGCCAGCCGAATCTTTAGCGGGGCCCCCGGCGAGCAGTACTTC

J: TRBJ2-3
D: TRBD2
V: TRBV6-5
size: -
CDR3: CASSPGLAGGVDTQYF
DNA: TGTGCCAGCAGTCCTGGACTAGCGGGAGGGGTAGATACGCAGTATTTT

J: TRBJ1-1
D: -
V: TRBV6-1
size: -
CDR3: CASTRREGAEAFF
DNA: TGTGCCAGCACTAGGAGGGAAGGGGCTGAAGCTTTCTTT

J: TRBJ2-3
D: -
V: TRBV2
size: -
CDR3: CASNTDRTDTQYF
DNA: TGTGCCAGCAATACAGATCGTACAGATACGCAGTATTTT

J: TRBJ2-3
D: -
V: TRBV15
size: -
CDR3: CATSRGTGRGADTQYF
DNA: TGTGCCACCAGCAGAGGAACGGGACGTGGGGCAGATACGCAGTATTTT

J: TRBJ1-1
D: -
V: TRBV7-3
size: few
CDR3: CASGRTSSTEAFF
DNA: TGTGCCAGCGGAAGGACATCCTCCACTGAAGCTTTCTTT

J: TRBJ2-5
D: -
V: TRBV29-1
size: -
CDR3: CSAVWGQETQYF
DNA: TGCAGCGCCGTCTGGGGGCAAGAGACCCAGTACTTC

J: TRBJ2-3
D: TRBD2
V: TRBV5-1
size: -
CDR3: CASSQSNAGGTAGPTDTQYF
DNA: TGCGCCAGCAGCCAAAGCAACGCGGGGGGTACAGCGGGACCCACAGATACGCAGTATTTT

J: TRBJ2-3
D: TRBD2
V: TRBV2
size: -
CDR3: CASRARAGASFNTDTQYF
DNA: TGTGCCAGCAGGGCCCGGGCGGGAGCAAGTTTTAACACAGATACGCAGTATTTT

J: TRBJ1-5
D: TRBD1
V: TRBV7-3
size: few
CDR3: CASSSSLGQPSNQPQHF
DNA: TGTGCCAGCAGCTCGAGCCTGGGACAGCCTAGCAATCAGCCCCAGCATTTT

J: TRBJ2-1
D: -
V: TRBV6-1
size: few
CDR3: CASSEAWDNEQFF
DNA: TGTGCCAGCAGTGAAGCGTGGGACAATGAGCAGTTCTTC

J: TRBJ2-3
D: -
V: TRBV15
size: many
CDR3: CATSIAQGSTDTQYF
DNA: TGTGCCACCAGCATCGCTCAGGGGTCGACAGATACGCAGTATTTT

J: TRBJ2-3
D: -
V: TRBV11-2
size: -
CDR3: CASSPEYDSTDTQYF
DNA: TGTGCCAGCAGCCCAGAATATGATAGCACAGATACGCAGTATTTT

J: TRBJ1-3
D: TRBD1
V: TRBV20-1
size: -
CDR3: CSAREGATSGNTIYF
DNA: TGCAGTGCTAGGGAGGGGGCTACCTCTGGAAACACCATATATTTT

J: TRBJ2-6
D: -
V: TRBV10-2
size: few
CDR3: CASSEQQAGSGANVLTF
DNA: TGCGCCAGCAGTGAACAACAGGCGGGCTCTGGGGCCAACGTCCTGACTTTC

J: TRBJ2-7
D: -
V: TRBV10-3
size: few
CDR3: CAISEGYSYEQYF
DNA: TGTGCCATCAGTGAGGGCTATTCCTACGAGCAGTACTTC

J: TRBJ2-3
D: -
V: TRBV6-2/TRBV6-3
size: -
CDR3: CASRSGAGRVTDTQYF
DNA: TGTGCCAGCCGGTCCGGAGCAGGGCGAGTAACAGATACGCAGTATTTT

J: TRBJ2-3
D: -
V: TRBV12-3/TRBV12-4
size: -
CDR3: CASSLGQHDTQYF
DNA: TGTGCCAGCAGTTTGGGTCAGCACGATACGCAGTATTTT

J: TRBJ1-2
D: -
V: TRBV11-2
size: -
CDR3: CASSLEGTNYGYTF
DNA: TGTGCCAGCAGCTTAGAGGGAACTAACTATGGCTACACCTTC

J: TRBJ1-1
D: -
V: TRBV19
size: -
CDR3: CASSKGLPGTEAFF
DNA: TGTGCCAGTAGTAAAGGCCTACCGGGCACTGAAGCTTTCTTT

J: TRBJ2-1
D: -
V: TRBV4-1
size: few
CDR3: CASRPGTGKNEQFF
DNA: TGCGCCAGCAGACCGGGAACGGGGAAGAATGAGCAGTTCTTC